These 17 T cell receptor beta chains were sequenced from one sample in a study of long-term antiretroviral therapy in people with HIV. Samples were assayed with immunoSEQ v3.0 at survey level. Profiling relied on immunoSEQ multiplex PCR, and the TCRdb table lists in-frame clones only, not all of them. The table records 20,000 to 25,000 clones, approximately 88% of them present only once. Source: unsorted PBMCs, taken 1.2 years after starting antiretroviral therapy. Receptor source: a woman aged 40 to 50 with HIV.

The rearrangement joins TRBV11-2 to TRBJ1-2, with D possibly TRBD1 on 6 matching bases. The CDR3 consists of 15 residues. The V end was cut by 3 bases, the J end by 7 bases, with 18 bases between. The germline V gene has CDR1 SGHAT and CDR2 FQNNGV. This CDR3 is CASSFRGGDGAGYTF. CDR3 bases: TGTGCCAGCAGCTTTAGGGGGGGCGATGGAGCTGGCTACACCTTC.

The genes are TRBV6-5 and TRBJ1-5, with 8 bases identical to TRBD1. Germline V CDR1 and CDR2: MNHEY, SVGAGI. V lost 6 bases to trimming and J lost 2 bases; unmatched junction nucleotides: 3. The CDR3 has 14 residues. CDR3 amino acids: CASSSDRGNQPQHF. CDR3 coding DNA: TGTGCCAGCAGCTCGGACAGGGGCAATCAGCCCCAGCATTTT.

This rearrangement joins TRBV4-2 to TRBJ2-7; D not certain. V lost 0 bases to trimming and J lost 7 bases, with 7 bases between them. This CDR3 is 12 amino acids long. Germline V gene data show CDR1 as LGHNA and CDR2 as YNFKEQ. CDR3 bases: TGTGCCAGCAGCCAAGATACACGGGAGCAGTACTTC. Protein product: CASSQDTREQYF.

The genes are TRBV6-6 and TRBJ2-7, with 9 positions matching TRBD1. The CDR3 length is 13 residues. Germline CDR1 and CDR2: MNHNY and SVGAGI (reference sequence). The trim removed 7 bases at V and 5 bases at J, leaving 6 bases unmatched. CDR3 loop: CASTRDRDDEQYF. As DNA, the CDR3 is TGTGCCAGCACCCGGGACAGGGATGACGAGCAGTACTTC.

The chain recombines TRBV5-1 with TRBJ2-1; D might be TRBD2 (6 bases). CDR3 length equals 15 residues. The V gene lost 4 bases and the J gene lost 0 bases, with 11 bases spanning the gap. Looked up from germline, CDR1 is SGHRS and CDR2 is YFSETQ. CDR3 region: CASSGGLPSYNEQFF. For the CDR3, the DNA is TGCGCCAGCAGCGGGGGACTCCCCTCCTACAATGAGCAGTTCTTC.

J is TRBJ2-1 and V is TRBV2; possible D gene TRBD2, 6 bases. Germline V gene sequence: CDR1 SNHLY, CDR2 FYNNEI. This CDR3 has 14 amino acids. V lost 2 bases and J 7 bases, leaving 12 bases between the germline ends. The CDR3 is CASSERGFSNEQFF. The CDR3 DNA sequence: TGTGCCAGCAGTGAACGGGGGTTCAGTAATGAGCAGTTCTTC. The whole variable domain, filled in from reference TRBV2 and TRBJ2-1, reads EPEVTQTPSHQVTQMGQEVILRCVPISNHLYFYWYRQILGQKVEFLVSFYNNEISEKSEIFDDQFSVERPDGSNFTLKIRSTKLEDSAMYFCASSERGFSNEQFFGPGTRLTVL.

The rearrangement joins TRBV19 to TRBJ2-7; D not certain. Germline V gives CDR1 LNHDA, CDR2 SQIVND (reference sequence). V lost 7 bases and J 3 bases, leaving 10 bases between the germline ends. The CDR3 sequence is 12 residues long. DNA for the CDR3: TGTGCCAGTACGGACGGCTACTACGAGCAGTACTTC. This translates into CASTDGYYEQYF.

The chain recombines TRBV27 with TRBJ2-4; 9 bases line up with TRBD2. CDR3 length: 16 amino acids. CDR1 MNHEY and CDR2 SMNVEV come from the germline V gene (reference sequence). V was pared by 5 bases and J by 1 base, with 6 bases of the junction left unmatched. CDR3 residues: CASSLSGSGAKNIQYF. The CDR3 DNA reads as TGTGCCAGCAGTCTTAGCGGGAGCGGGGCCAAAAACATTCAGTACTTC.

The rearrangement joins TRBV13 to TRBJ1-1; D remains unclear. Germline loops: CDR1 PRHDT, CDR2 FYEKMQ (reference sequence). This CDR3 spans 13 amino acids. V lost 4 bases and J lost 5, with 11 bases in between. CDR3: CASSYFGRTEAFF. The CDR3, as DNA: TGTGCCAGCAGCTATTTTGGGCGGACTGAAGCTTTCTTT.

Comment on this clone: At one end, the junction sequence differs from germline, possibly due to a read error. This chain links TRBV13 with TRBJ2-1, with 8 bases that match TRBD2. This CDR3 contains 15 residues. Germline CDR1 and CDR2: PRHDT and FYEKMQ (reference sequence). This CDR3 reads CASTLSSGSWDEQFF. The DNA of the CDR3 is TGTGCCAGCACCTTATCCAGCGGGAGCTGGGATGAGCAGTTCTTC.

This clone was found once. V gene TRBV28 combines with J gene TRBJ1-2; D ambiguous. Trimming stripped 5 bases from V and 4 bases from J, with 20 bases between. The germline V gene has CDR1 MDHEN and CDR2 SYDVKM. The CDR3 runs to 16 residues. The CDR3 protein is CASSNDPGNLGYGYTF. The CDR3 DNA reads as TGTGCCAGCAGTAACGACCCGGGGAATTTGGGCTATGGCTACACCTTC.

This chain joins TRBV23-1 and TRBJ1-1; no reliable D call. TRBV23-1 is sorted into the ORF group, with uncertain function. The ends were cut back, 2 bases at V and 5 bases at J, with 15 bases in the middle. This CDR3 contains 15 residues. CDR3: CASSQHLGGPTEAFF. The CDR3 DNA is TGCGCCAGCAGTCAACACTTAGGAGGCCCAACTGAAGCTTTCTTT.

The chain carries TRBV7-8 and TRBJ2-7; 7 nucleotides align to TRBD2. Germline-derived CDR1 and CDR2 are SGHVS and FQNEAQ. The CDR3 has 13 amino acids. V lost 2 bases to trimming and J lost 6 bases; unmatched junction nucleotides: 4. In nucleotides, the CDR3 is TGTGCCAGCAGCTTACTGTCGGGGGGCGAGCAGTACTTC. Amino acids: CASSLLSGGEQYF.

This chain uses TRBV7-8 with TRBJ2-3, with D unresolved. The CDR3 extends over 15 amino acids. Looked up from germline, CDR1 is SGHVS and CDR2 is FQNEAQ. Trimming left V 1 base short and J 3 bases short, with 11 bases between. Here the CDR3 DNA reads TGTGCCAGCAGCTTAGAAAAGGGATCGACAGATACGCAGTATTTT. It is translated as CASSLEKGSTDTQYF. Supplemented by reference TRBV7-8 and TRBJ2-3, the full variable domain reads GAGVSQSPRYKVAKRGQDVALRCDPISGHVSLFWYQQALGQGPEFLTYFQNEAQLDKSGLPSDRFFAERPEGSVSTLKIQRTQQEDSAVYLCASSLEKGSTDTQYFGPGTRLTVL.

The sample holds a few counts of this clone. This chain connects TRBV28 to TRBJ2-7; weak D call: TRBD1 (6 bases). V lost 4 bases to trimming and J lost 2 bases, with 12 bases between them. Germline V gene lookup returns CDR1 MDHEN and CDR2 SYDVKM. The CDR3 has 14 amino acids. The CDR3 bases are TGTGCCAGCAGTTCCGGGACACGCCCCTACGAGCAGTACTTC. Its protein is CASSSGTRPYEQYF. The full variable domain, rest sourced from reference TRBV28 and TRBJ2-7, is DVKVTQSSRYLVKRTGEKVFLECVQDMDHENMFWYRQDPGLGLRLIYFSYDVKMKEKGDIPEGYSVSREKKERFSLILESASTNQTSMYLCASSSGTRPYEQYFGPGTRLTVT.

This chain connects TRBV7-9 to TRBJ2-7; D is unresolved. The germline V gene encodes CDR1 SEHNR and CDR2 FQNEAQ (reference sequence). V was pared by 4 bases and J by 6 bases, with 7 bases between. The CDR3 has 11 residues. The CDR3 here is CASSSFGEQYF. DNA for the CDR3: TGTGCCAGCAGCTCCTTTGGCGAGCAGTACTTC.

For the CDR3, the DNA is TGTGCCAGCAGCCCCGGGACAAATTACAATGAGCAGTTCTTC. Translation: CASSPGTNYNEQFF. The rearrangement uses TRBV5-6 and TRBJ2-1; possible D gene TRBD1, 6 bases. The V and J ends lost 4 bases and 4 bases respectively, with 12 bases between them. CDR3 size: 14 residues. Germline V CDR1 and CDR2: SGHDT, YYEEEE.